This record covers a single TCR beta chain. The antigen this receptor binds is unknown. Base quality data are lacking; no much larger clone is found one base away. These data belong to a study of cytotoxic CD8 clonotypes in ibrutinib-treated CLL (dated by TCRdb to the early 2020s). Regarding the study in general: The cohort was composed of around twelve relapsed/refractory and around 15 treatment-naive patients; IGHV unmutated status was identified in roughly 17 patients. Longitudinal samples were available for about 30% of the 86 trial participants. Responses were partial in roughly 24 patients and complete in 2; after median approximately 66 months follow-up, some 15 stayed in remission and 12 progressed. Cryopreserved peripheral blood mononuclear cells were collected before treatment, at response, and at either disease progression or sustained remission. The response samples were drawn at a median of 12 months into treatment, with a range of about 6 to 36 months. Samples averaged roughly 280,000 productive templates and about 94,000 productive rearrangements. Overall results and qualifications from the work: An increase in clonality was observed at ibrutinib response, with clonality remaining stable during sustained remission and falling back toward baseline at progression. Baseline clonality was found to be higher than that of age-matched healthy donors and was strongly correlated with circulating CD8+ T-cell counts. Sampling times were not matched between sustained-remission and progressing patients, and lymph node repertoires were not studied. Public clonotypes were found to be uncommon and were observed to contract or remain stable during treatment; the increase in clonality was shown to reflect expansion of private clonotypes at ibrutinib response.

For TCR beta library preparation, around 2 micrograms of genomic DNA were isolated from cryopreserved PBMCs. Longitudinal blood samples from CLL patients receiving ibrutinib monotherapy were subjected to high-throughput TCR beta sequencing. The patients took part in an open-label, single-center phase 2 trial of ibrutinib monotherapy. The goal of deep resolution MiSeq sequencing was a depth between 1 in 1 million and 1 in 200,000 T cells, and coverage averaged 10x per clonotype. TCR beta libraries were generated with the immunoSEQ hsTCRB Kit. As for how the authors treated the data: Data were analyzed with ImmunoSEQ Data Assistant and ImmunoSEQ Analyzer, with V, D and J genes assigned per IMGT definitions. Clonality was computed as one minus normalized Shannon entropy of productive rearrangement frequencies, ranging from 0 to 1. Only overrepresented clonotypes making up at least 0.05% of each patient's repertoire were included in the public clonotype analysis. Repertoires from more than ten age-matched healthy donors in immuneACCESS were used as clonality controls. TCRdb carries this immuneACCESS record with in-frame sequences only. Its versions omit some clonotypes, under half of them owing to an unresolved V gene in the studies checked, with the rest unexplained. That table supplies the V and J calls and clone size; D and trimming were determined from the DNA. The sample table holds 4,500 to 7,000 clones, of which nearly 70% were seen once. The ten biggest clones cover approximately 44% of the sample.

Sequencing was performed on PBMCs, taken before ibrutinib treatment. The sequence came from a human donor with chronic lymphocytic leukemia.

The DNA reads TGCGCCAGCAGCCTCTGGGGAGCGGGCGGTTACAATGAGCAGTTCTTC. It translates as CASSLWGAGGYNEQFF. This chain joins TRBV4-1 to TRBJ2-1, with a weak D call of TRBD2 (6 bases match). Including cysteine and phenylalanine, the CDR3 has 16 amino acids. The only DNA kept is the CDR3, 48 bases in frame from the first base. Sequences MGHRA (CDR1) and YSYEKL (CDR2) are obtained from the germline V gene. The trim is 4 bases for V and 4 bases for J, with a gap of 17 bases between the germline ends.